The clone carrying this T cell receptor (beta chain) was counted once. This record comes from a study of shared clonotypes between healthy human individuals. Only CD45RO-negative cells positively selected for CCR7 counted as naive CD8 cells, so terminally differentiated effector memory CD45RA+ cells were excluded. Trimming removed 5 bases at V and 4 bases at J, with 8 bases between. Germline V lookup: CDR1 SGHVS, CDR2 FQNEAQ. The CDR3 contains 12 residues. Only in-frame clones appear in the TCRdb table, and some are missing; sequencing was by immunoSEQ multiplex PCR. The data show hundreds of thousands of clones, approximately 95% seen once.

Sequencing used naive CD8+ T cells sorted from blood. The chain recombines TRBV7-8 with TRBJ1-1; D not resolved. This TCR was recovered from a woman aged 25 to 39 in good health. As DNA, the CDR3 is TGTGCCAGCAGCATGGTTGGCACTGAAGCTTTCTTT. Translation gives CASSMVGTEAFF. The full variable domain, with the rest looked up from reference TRBV7-8 and TRBJ1-1, is GAGVSQSPRYKVAKRGQDVALRCDPISGHVSLFWYQQALGQGPEFLTYFQNEAQLDKSGLPSDRFFAERPEGSVSTLKIQRTQQEDSAVYLCASSMVGTEAFFGQGTRLTVV.